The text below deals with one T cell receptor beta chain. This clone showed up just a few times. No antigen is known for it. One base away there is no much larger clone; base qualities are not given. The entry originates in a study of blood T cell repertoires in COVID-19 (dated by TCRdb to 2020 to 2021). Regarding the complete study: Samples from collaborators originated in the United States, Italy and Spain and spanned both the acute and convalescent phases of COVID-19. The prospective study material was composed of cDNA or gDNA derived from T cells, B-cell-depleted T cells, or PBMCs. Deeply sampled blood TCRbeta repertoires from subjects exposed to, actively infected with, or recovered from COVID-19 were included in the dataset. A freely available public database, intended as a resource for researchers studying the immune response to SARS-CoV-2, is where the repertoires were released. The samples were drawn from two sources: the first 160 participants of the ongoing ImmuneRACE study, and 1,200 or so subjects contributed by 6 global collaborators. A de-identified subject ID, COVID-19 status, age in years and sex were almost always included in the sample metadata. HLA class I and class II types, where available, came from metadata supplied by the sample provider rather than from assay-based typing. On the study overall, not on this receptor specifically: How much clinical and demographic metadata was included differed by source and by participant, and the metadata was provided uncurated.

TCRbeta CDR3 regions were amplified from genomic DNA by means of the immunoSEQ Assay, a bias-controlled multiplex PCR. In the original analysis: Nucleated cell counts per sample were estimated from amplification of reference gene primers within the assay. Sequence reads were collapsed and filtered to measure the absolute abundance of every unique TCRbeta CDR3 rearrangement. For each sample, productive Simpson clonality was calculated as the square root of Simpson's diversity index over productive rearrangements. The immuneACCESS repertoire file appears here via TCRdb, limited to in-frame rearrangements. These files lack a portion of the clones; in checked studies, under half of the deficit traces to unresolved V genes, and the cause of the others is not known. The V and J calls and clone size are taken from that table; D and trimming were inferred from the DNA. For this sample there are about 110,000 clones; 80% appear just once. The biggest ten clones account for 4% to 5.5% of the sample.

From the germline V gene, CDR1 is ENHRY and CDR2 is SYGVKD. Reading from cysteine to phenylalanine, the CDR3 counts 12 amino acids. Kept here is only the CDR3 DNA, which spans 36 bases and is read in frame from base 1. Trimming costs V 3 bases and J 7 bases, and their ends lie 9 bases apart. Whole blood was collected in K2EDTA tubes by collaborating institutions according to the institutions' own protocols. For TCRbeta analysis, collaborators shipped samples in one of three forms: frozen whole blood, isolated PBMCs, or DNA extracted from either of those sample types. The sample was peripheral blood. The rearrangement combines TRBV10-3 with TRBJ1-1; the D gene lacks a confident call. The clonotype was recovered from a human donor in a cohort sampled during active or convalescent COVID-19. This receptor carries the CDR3 CAISDERYEAFF. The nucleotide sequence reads TGTGCCATCAGTGATGAGAGGTATGAAGCTTTCTTT.